These 29 T cell receptor beta chains were sequenced from one sample in a study of Ad26.COV2.S vaccination and SARS-CoV-2 variants (dated by TCRdb to about 2021). What the treatment or condition label conveys for this sample: 19 received Ad26.COV2.S at low or high dose, single or two shots; five or six received placebo; per-sample allocation not given. For vaccine and placebo recipients, repertoires were sequenced using samples collected on day 63 after the first injection. Libraries were constructed by the immunoSEQ multiplex PCR assay. The source is immuneACCESS, and TCRdb retained only in-frame sequences with V and J called. Part of the clones is not carried over; for the studies checked, unresolved V genes explain less than half of this, and the remainder is unexplained. Here the sample has over 400,000 clones; about nine tenths occur a single time. Clones ranked in the top ten supply more than 1.5% of the sample.

The sample in question was peripheral blood, obtained in a trial of Ad26.COV2.S vaccine versus placebo. Every receptor here comes from a person between 18 and 65 years old who received the Ad26.COV2.S COVID-19 vaccine or a placebo.

The chain links TRBV5-1 to TRBJ1-2; D unresolved. CDR3 length equals 13 residues. CDR1 and CDR2 from the germline V gene are SGHRS and YFSETQ. Trimming took off 3 bases at V and 3 bases at J, with 9 bases between the two ends. CDR3 in DNA: TGCGCCAGCAGCTCGGACGGACACTATGGCTACACCTTC. Protein sequence: CASSSDGHYGYTF.

The J gene is TRBJ1-4, the V gene TRBV18, with D possibly being TRBD1 (6 bases). Germline loops: CDR1 KGHSH, CDR2 LQKENI. V was shortened by 4 bases and J by 4 bases, with 16 bases between the two germline ends. The CDR3 is made up of 16 amino acids. The CDR3 bases are TGTGCCAGCTCACTCTTCCCAGGGGCGAATAATGAAAAACTGTTTTTT. Protein: CASSLFPGANNEKLFF.

As concerns this clone: Other DNA sequences within the sample encode an identical CDR3. The chain joins TRBV7-9 to TRBJ1-5; no clear D. V lost 5 bases, J lost 0 bases, and 5 bases lay in between. The CDR3 has 13 amino acids. Per the germline V gene, CDR1 is SEHNR and CDR2 is FQNEAQ (reference sequence). The CDR3 nucleotides are TGTGCCAGCAGCCTGAATAGCAATCAGCCCCAGCATTTT. Translating it yields CASSLNSNQPQHF.

V usage is TRBV6-5 and J usage is TRBJ2-3, with D possibly TRBD2 on 6 matching bases. The germline CDR1 and CDR2 sequences are MNHEY and SVGAGI. The CDR3 has 16 residues. V lost 4 bases to trimming and J lost 2 bases, with 16 bases between them. CDR3 nucleotides: TGTGCCAGCAGTTCCTTGACTAGGATTCACACAGATACGCAGTATTTT. Translating gives CASSSLTRIHTDTQYF.

The CDR3 protein is CASSSRGGPFEAFF. The CDR3 DNA reads TGTGCCAGCAGCTCCCGGGGGGGCCCATTTGAAGCTTTCTTT. This chain joins TRBV7-9 and TRBJ1-1; tentatively, D is TRBD1 (6 bases). Trimming stripped 4 bases from V and 7 bases from J, with 16 bases between. Germline lookup yields CDR1 SEHNR and CDR2 FQNEAQ (reference sequence). The CDR3 is made up of 14 amino acids.

Comment on this clone: The junction departs from germline at one end; a sequencing error may be responsible. J is TRBJ2-3 and V is TRBV7-7, with no clear D. The CDR3 contains 15 residues. The germline V gene encodes CDR1 SSHAT and CDR2 FNYEAQ (reference sequence). CDR3 sequence (DNA): TGTGCTAGCAGCTTAGAAGGCGGAAGGGCAGATACGCAGTATTTT. As protein: CASSLEGGRADTQYF.

V gene TRBV3-1 (or the pseudogene TRBV3-2) combines with J gene TRBJ2-5; 14 nucleotides agree with TRBD2. Germline lookup yields CDR1 LGHDT and CDR2 YNNKEL (reference sequence). V shed 0 bases and J 4 bases; nucleotides not matched to a gene: 7. The CDR3 is 18 residues long. CDR3 bases: TGTGCCAGCAGCCAAGATTGGGGACTAGCGGGGGCCGGAGAGACCCAGTACTTC. This codes for CASSQDWGLAGAGETQYF.

This chain connects TRBV6-2 or TRBV6-3 to TRBJ2-7, with 7 positions matching TRBD1. The CDR3 covers 16 residues. Germline CDR1 MNHEY, CDR2 SVGEGT. J gave up 3 bases and V 2 bases, and 10 bases lay outside the gene matches. As DNA, the CDR3 is TGTGCCAGCAGTTACAAGGTGGCAGGGGGTAACTACGAGCAGTACTTC. Protein product: CASSYKVAGGNYEQYF.

V gene TRBV27 combines with J gene TRBJ2-1, with 10 bases lining up with TRBD2. Unmatched junction bases numbered 6, after V lost 2 bases and J lost 8 bases. The CDR3 is 15 residues long. Germline-derived CDR1 and CDR2 are MNHEY and SMNVEV (reference sequence). CDR3 amino acids: CASSLGAGGPYEQFF. As DNA, the CDR3 is TGTGCCAGCAGTTTAGGAGCGGGGGGGCCGTATGAGCAGTTCTTC.

This sequence joins TRBV15 and TRBJ1-3; D perhaps matches TRBD1 (5 bases). The CDR3 loop spans 15 amino acids. Germline CDR1 is LNHNV and CDR2 is YYDKDF (reference sequence). The ends were cut back, 0 bases at V and 5 bases at J, with 11 bases in the middle. The DNA for the CDR3 is TGTGCCACCAGCAGAGATTGGGGGAGGAGAAACACCATATATTTT. Encoded protein: CATSRDWGRRNTIYF.

This chain connects TRBV6-2 or TRBV6-3 to TRBJ1-1; D call uncertain. The germline V and J ends were trimmed by 1 base and 4 bases, with 7 bases remaining between them. The CDR3 extends over 13 amino acids. Germline V gene lookup returns CDR1 MNHEY and CDR2 SVGEGT. This CDR3 reads CASSYLGSTEAFF. The CDR3 bases are TGTGCCAGCAGTTACTTGGGGAGCACTGAAGCTTTCTTT.

This clone turned up a few times. The V call is TRBV11-2, the J call TRBJ1-1, with no clear D. The CDR3 has 11 residues. The germline CDR1 and CDR2 sequences are SGHAT and FQNNGV. The V end lost 3 bases, the J end lost 2 bases, and 1 base lay between the germline ends. The CDR3 reads CASSFNTEAFF. CDR3 coding DNA: TGTGCCAGCAGCTTCAACACTGAAGCTTTCTTT.

This chain connects TRBV5-8 to TRBJ1-4; 8 bases map to TRBD1. V gave up 0 bases and J gave up 6 bases; unmatched junction bases: 10. The germline CDR1 and CDR2 sequences are SGHTS and YDEGEE. The CDR3 contains 17 residues. In DNA form, the CDR3 reads TGTGCCAGCAGCTTGGGTTCCTACAGGGGGTCTTATGAAAAACTGTTTTTT. Amino acids: CASSLGSYRGSYEKLFF.

This sequence joins TRBV9 and TRBJ1-1, with D unclear. The V gene lost 4 bases and the J gene lost 4 bases, with 11 bases spanning the gap. Germline V gene sequence: CDR1 SGDLS, CDR2 YYNGEE. This CDR3 spans 13 amino acids. CDR3 protein: CASSYGRSTEAFF. CDR3 DNA: TGTGCCAGCAGCTACGGTCGGTCCACTGAAGCTTTCTTT. Based on the CDR3 plus reference TRBV9 and TRBJ1-1, the full variable domain is DSGVTQTPKHLITATGQRVTLRCSPRSGDLSVYWYQQSLDQGLQFLIQYYNGEERAKGNILERFSAQQFPDLHSELNLSSLELGDSALYFCASSYGRSTEAFFGQGTRLTVV.

The chain has TRBV5-8 and TRBJ2-3, with D maybe TRBD1 (6 bases). Germline CDR1 is SGHTS and CDR2 is YDEGEE. The CDR3 has 18 amino acids. The V end was cut by 0 bases, the J end by 4 bases, with 21 bases between. CDR3 sequence reads: CASSLGHGGAGVPDTQYF. Here the CDR3 DNA reads TGTGCCAGCAGCTTGGGCCATGGTGGGGCAGGGGTCCCAGATACGCAGTATTTT.

The rearrangement uses TRBV7-9 and TRBJ1-6, with unresolved D. Trimming left V 3 bases short and J 4 bases short, with 7 bases between. Germline V CDR1 and CDR2: SEHNR, FQNEAQ (reference sequence). This CDR3 region has 14 residues. As DNA, the CDR3 is TGTGCCAGCAGCTTTCCCTTATATAATTCACCCCTCCACTTT. It codes for CASSFPLYNSPLHF.

This chain uses TRBV11-2 with TRBJ2-7, with D possibly TRBD2 on 5 matching bases. Between the trimmed V and J ends, which lost 5 bases and 2 bases, there was a span of 10 bases. The CDR3 spans 13 residues. From germline, CDR1 is SGHAT and CDR2 FQNNGV. CDR3 loop: CASSERATYEQYF. As DNA, the CDR3 is TGTGCCAGCAGCGAGAGGGCCACCTACGAGCAGTACTTC.

This chain connects TRBV19 to TRBJ1-5, with 7 positions matching TRBD1. Looked up from germline, CDR1 is LNHDA and CDR2 is SQIVND (reference sequence). J was trimmed by 0 bases and V by 7 bases; bases with no gene match: 6. The CDR3 has 15 residues. This CDR3 reads CASNWDRDSNQPQHF. CDR3 sequence (DNA): TGTGCCAGTAACTGGGACAGAGATAGCAATCAGCCCCAGCATTTT.

V gene TRBV24-1 combines with J gene TRBJ2-5; 10 nucleotides line up with TRBD2. Germline V gives CDR1 KGHDR, CDR2 SFDVKD. This CDR3 contains 17 residues. The trim removed 2 bases at V and 1 base at J, leaving 6 bases unmatched. CDR3 sequence reads: CATSDYGLAGAQETQYF. CDR3 nucleotide sequence: TGTGCCACCAGTGATTATGGGCTAGCGGGGGCCCAAGAGACCCAGTACTTC.

J is TRBJ2-7 and V is TRBV27, with 8 bases lining up with TRBD1. With 5 bases clipped from V and 6 bases from J, the junction kept 9 bases outside the gene matches. Germline values: CDR1 MNHEY, CDR2 SMNVEV (reference sequence). The CDR3 is 14 residues long. This CDR3 is CASSPSRDRTEQYF. The CDR3 nucleotides read TGTGCCAGCAGTCCATCCCGGGACAGGACCGAGCAGTACTTC.

V usage is TRBV29-1 and J usage is TRBJ1-2; TRBD1 matches 8 bases. Trimming cost V 3 bases and J 6 bases; bases outside gene matches: 6. The CDR3 contains 13 residues. Germline V lookup: CDR1 SQVTM, CDR2 ANQGSEA. CDR3 in amino acids: CSVDPGGLDGYTF. The CDR3 DNA sequence: TGCAGCGTTGACCCAGGGGGCTTGGATGGCTACACCTTC.

V gene TRBV19 combines with J gene TRBJ2-6; 7 nucleotides align to TRBD1. The CDR3 spans 18 residues. The germline CDR1 and CDR2 sequences are LNHDA and SQIVND (reference sequence). The junction had 12 bases not matched to a gene; V was cut back by 7 bases and J by 0 bases. CDR3 loop: CASKDDRAYTSGANVLTF. The CDR3, as DNA: TGTGCCAGTAAAGATGACAGGGCGTACACCTCTGGGGCCAACGTCCTGACTTTC. Complete variable domain (other parts from reference TRBV19 and TRBJ2-6): DGGITQSPKYLFRKEGQNVTLSCEQNLNHDAMYWYRQDPGQGLRLIYYSQIVNDFQKGDIAEGYSVSREKKESFPLTVTSAQKNPTAFYLCASKDDRAYTSGANVLTFGAGSRLTVL.

V and J are TRBV15 and TRBJ1-6; the match to TRBD1 covers 7 bases. CDR3 length equals 13 residues. V lost 10 bases, J lost 7 bases, and 7 bases stayed unmatched. Per the germline V gene, CDR1 is LNHNV and CDR2 is YYDKDF (reference sequence). The CDR3 here is CASAGDSNSPLHF. The CDR3 DNA follows: TGTGCCAGTGCAGGGGACAGCAATTCACCCCTCCACTTT.

CDR3 protein: CASSVAGLQNEKLFF. The CDR3 coding sequence is TGTGCCAGCAGCGTAGCAGGGCTACAGAATGAAAAACTGTTTTTT. The rearrangement uses TRBV9 and TRBJ1-4, with D perhaps TRBD1 (5 bases). The CDR3 runs to 15 residues. Germline-derived CDR1 and CDR2 are SGDLS and YYNGEE. The V gene lost 0 bases and the J gene lost 5 bases, with 11 bases spanning the gap.

The chain uses TRBV28 and TRBJ2-7; D possibly uses TRBD1 or TRBD2 (5 bases each). CDR3 length: 10 residues. The V end was cut by 8 bases, the J end by 12 bases, with 14 bases between. Germline V gives CDR1 MDHEN, CDR2 SYDVKM. CDR3 loop: CASGGGARYF. CDR3 sequence (DNA): TGTGCCAGCGGGGGTGGTGCAAGGTACTTC.

The chain joins TRBV24-1 to TRBJ2-3, with a tentative D call TRBD2 (7 bases). Trimming pared 0 bases from V and 7 bases from J, leaving 16 bases between. The CDR3 is 16 amino acids. Per the germline V gene, CDR1 is KGHDR and CDR2 is SFDVKD. The CDR3 loop is CATSDLAPGGRHTQYF. The CDR3 nucleotides read TGTGCCACCAGTGATTTGGCCCCGGGGGGCCGTCATACGCAGTATTTT.

V and J are TRBV11-2 and TRBJ2-6; D remains unclear. Looked up from germline, CDR1 is SGHAT and CDR2 is FQNNGV. CDR3 length equals 17 residues. V lost 3 bases to trimming and J lost 1 base, with 13 bases between them. The CDR3 protein is CASSFRLEYSGANVLTF. CDR3 bases: TGTGCCAGCAGCTTCCGACTTGAGTATTCTGGGGCCAACGTCCTGACTTTC.

This sequence joins TRBV30 and TRBJ2-7; D call uncertain. The CDR3 sequence is 12 residues long. Germline lookup yields CDR1 GTSNPN and CDR2 SVGIG (reference sequence). Trimming took off 0 bases at V and 4 bases at J, with 7 bases between the two ends. This chain's CDR3 is CAWSVHMYEQYF. The DNA for the CDR3 is TGTGCCTGGAGTGTACATATGTACGAGCAGTACTTC.

The chain employs TRBV5-1 and TRBJ1-1; 10 bases align to TRBD1. CDR1 SGHRS and CDR2 YFSETQ come from the germline V gene. V shed 0 bases and J 1 base; nucleotides not matched to a gene: 6. The CDR3 runs to 17 residues. The CDR3 reads CASSLVETGGWNTEAFF. CDR3 nucleotide sequence: TGCGCCAGCAGCTTGGTAGAGACAGGGGGCTGGAACACTGAAGCTTTCTTT.